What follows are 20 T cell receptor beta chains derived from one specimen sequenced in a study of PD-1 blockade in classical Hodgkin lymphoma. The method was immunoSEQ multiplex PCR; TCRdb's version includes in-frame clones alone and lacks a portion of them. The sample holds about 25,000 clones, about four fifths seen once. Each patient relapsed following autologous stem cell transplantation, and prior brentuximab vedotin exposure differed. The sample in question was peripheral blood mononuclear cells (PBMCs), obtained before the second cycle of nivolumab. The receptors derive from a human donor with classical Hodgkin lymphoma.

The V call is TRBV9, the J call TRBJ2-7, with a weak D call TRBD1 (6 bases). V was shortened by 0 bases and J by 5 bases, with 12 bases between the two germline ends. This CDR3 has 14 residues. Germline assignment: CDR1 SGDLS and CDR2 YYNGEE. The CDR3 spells CASSVAGTSHEQYF. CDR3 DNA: TGTGCCAGCAGCGTAGCCGGGACATCCCACGAGCAGTACTTC.

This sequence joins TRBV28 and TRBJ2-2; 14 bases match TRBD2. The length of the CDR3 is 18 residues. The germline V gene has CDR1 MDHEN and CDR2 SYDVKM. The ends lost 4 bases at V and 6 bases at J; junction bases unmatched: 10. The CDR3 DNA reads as TGTGCCAGCAGTTCGGGGACTAGCGGGAGATCTTTCGCCGGGGAGCTGTTTTTT. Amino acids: CASSSGTSGRSFAGELFF.

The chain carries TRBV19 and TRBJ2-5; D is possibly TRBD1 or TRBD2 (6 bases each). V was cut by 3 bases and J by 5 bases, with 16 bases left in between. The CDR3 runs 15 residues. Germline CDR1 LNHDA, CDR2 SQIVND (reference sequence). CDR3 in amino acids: CASSIRGARGETQYF. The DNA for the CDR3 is TGTGCCAGTAGTATTAGGGGGGCCCGGGGTGAGACCCAGTACTTC.

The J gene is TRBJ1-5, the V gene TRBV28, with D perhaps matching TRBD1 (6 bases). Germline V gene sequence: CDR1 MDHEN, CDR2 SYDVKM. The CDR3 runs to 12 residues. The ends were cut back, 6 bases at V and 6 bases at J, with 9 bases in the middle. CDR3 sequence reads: CASRQGFQPQHF. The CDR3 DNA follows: TGTGCCAGCAGACAGGGTTTTCAGCCCCAGCATTTT.

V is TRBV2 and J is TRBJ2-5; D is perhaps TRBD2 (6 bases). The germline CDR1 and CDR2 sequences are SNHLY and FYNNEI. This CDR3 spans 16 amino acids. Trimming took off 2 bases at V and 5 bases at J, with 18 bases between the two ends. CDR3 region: CASSEWFPSGGETQYF. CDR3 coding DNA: TGTGCCAGCAGTGAATGGTTTCCCTCTGGGGGGGAGACCCAGTACTTC.

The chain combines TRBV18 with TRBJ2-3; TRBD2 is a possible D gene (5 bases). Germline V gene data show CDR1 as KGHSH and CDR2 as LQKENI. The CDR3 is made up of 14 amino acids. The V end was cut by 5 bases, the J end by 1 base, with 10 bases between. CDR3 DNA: TGTGCCAGCTCATCAGGACTCGGCACAGATACGCAGTATTTT. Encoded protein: CASSSGLGTDTQYF.

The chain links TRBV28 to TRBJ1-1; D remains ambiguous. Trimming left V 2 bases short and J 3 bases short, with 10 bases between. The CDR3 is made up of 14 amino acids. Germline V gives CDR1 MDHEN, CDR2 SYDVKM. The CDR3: CASSLKRRDTEAFF. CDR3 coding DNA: TGTGCCAGCAGTTTAAAAAGGAGGGACACTGAAGCTTTCTTT.

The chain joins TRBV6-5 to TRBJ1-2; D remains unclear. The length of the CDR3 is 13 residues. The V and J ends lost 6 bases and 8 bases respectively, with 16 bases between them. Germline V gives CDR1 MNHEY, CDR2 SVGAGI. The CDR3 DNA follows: TGTGCCAGCAGCGCGATACAGTCCCGGGGCTACACCTTC. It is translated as CASSAIQSRGYTF.

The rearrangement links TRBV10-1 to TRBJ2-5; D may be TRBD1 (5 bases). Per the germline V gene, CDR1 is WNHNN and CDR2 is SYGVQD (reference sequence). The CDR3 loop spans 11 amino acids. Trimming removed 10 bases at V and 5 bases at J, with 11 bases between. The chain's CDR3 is CAKGLGETQYF. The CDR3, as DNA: TGCGCCAAGGGGTTAGGGGAGACCCAGTACTTC.

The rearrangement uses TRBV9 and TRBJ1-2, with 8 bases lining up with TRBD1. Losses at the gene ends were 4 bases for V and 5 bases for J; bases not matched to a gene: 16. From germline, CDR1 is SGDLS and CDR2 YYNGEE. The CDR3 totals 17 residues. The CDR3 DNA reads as TGTGCCAGCAGCCTAAACACGGACAGGGAAGACCTTTATGGCTACACCTTC. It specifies CASSLNTDREDLYGYTF.

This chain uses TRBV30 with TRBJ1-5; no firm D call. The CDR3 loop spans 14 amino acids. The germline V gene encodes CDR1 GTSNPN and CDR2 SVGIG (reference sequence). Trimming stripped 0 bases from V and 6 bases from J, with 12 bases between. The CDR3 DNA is TGTGCCTGGAGTGTACAAGGGTCCGGTCAGCCCCAGCATTTT. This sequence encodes CAWSVQGSGQPQHF.

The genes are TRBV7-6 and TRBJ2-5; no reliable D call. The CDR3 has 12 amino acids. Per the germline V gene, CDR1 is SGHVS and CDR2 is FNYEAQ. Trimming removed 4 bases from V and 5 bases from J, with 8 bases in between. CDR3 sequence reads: CASSSDWETQYF. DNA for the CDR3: TGTGCCAGCAGCTCCGACTGGGAGACCCAGTACTTC.

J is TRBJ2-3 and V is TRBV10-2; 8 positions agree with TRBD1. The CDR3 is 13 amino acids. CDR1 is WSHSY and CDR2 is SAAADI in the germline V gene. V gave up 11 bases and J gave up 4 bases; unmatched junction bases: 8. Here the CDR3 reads CAAGGLTADTQYF. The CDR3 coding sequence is TGCGCCGCAGGGGGCCTGACGGCAGATACGCAGTATTTT.

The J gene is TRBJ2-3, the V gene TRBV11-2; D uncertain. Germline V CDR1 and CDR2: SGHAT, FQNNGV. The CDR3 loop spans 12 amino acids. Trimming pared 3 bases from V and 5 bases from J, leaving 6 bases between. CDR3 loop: CASSLPGDTQYF. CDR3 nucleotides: TGTGCCAGCAGCTTGCCGGGAGATACGCAGTATTTT.

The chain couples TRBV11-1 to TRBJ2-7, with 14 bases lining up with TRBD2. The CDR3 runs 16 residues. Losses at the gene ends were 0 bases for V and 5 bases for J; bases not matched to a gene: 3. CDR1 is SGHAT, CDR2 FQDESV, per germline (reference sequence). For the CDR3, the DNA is TGTGCCAGCAGCTTAGCGGGACTAGCGGGAGCGGACGAGCAGTACTTC. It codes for CASSLAGLAGADEQYF. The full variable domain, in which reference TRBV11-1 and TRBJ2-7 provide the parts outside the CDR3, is EAEVAQSPRYKITEKSQAVAFWCDPISGHATLYWYRQILGQGPELLVQFQDESVVDDSQLPKDRFSAERLKGVDSTLKIQPAELGDSAMYLCASSLAGLAGADEQYFGPGTRLTVT.

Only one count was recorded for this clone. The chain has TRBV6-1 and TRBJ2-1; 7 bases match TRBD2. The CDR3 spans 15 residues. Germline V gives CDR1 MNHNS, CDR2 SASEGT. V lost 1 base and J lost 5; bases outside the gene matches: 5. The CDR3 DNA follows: TGTGCCAGCAGTGAAGTCTGGCGGGGGAACAATGAGCAGTTCTTC. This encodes CASSEVWRGNNEQFF.

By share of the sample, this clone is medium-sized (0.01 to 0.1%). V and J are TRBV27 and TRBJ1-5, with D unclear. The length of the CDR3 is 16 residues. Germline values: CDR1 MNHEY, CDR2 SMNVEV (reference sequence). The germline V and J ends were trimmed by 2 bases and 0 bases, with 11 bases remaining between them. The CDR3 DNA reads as TGTGCCAGCAGTTTAATTGGAGGGTATAGCAATCAGCCCCAGCATTTT. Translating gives CASSLIGGYSNQPQHF.

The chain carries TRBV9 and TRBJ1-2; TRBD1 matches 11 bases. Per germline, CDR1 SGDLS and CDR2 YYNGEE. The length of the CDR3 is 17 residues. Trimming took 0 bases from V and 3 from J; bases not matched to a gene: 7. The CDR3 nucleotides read TGTGCCAGCAGCGTAGCTTGGACAGGGGGCGCTCACTATGGCTACACCTTC. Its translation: CASSVAWTGGAHYGYTF.

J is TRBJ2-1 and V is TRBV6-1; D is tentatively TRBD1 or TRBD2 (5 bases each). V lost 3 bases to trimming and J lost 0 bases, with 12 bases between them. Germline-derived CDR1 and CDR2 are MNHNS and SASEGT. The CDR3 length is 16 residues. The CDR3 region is CASSDFSGSSYNEQFF. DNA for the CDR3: TGTGCCAGCAGTGATTTTTCAGGGAGCTCCTACAATGAGCAGTTCTTC.

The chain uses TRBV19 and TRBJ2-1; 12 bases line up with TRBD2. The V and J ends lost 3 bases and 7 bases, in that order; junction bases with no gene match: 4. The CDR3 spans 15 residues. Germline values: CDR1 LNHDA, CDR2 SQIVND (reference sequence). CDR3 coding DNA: TGTGCCAGTAGTATCCTGACTAGCGGGAGTAATGAGCAGTTCTTC. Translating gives CASSILTSGSNEQFF.